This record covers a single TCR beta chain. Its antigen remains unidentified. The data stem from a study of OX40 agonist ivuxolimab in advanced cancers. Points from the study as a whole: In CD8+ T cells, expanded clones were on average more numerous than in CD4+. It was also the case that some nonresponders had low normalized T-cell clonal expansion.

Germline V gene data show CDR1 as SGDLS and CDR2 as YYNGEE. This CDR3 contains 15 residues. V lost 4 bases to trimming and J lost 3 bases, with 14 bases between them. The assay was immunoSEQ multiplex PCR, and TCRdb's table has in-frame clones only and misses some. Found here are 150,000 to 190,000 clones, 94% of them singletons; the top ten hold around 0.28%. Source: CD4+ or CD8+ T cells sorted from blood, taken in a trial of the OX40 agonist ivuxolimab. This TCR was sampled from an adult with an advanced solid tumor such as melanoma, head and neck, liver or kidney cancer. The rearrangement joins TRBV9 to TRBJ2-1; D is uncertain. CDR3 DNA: TGTGCCAGCAGCCCCCGTTCTGGCGACTACAATGAGCAGTTCTTC. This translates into CASSPRSGDYNEQFF.